The source of this T cell receptor (beta chain) is a study of response to subunit inactivated influenza vaccine. Study results and caveats: New T cells are recruited in small numbers by each seasonal influenza vaccination, according to the authors' suggestion.

One entry per CDR3 protein, called by TCRdb with MiXCR from the RT-PCR reads. This sample has about 480,000 distinct CDR3 sequences, with over 25% found just once. This clonotype has only a few counts. Its matching antigen is unknown. In germline, CDR1 is DFQATT, CDR2 SNEGSKA (reference sequence). The V end lost 3 bases, the J end lost 5 bases, and 13 bases lay between the germline ends. CDR3 length: 13 amino acids. The chain has TRBV20-1 and TRBJ2-5; D uncertain. Sequencing was performed on CD4+ T cells sorted from PBMCs, taken about 5 days after vaccination. The sequence was obtained from a man in his fifties or sixties who received an inactivated influenza vaccine. The CDR3 sequence is CSASSSARETQYF. The CDR3 DNA follows: TGCAGTGCTAGTTCCTCTGCGCGGGAGACCCAGTACTTC.